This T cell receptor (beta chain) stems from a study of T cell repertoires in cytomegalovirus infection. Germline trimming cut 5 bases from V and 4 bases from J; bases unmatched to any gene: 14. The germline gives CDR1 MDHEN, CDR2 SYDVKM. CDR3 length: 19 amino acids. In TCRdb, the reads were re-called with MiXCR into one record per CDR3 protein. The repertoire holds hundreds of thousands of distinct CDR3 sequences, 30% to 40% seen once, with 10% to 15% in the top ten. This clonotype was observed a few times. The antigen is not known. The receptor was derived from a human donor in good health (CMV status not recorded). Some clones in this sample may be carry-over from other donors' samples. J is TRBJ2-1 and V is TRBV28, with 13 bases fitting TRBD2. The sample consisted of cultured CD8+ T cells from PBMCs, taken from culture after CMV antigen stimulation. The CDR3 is CASSTRLAGGPRGYNEQFF. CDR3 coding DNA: TGTGCCAGCAGTACCCGACTAGCGGGGGGCCCCCGAGGATACAATGAGCAGTTCTTC.